This TCR beta chain was sequenced during a study of PD-1 blockade in classical Hodgkin lymphoma. For the study at large: It was nivolumab at 3 mg/kg, given intravenously every 2 weeks, that patients received.

All the patients suffered relapse after autologous stem cell transplantation, and brentuximab vedotin exposure differed. The CDR3 spans 11 residues. CDR1 is SQVTM and CDR2 is ANQGSEA in the germline V gene. The method was immunoSEQ multiplex PCR; TCRdb's version includes in-frame clones alone and lacks a portion of them. The data hold more than 140,000 clones, with around 73% observed a single time. The chain employs TRBV29-1 and TRBJ1-2, with TRBD1 matching 10 bases. This material consisted of peripheral blood mononuclear cells (PBMCs), taken before the second cycle of nivolumab. The sequence came from a human donor with classical Hodgkin lymphoma. This CDR3 is CLGTGVDGYTF. CDR3 bases: TGCCTGGGGACAGGGGTGGATGGCTACACCTTC.